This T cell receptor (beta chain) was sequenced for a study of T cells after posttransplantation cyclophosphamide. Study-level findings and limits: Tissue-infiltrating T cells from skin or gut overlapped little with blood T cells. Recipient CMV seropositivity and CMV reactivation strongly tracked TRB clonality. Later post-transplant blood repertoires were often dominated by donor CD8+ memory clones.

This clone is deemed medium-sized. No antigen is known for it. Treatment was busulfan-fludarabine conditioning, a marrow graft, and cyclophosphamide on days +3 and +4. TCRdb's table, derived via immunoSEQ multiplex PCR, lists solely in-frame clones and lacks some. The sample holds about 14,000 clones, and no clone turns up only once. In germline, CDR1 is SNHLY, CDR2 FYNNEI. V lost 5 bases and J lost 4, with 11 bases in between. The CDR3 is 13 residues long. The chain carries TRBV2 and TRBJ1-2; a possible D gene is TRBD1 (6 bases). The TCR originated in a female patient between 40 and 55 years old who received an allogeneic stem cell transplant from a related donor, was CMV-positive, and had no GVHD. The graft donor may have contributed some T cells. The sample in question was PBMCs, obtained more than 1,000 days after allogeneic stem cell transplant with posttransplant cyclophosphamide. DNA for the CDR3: TGTGCCAGCAGTACGGGGGGCCTCTATGGCTACACCTTC. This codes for CASSTGGLYGYTF.